This TCR beta chain was sequenced for a study of T cell clonality in common variable immunodeficiency. This CDR3 comprises 17 residues. Per germline, CDR1 SGHRS and CDR2 YFSETQ. The junction had 8 bases not matched to a gene; V was cut back by 0 bases and J by 3 bases. In the case of this clone: The CDR3 end lies 3 residues beyond the end of the read and is filled in from the germline J gene.

Profiling relied on immunoSEQ multiplex PCR, and the TCRdb table lists in-frame clones only, not all of them. The record shows 30,000 to 40,000 clones for this sample, with no singletons present. The rearrangement links TRBV5-1 to TRBJ2-7, with 11 bases that match TRBD2. This TCR derives from a person aged 18-69 years in good health. The sequenced sample was peripheral blood mononuclear cells. The CDR3 region is CASSLATTSGSNYEQYF. The CDR3 bases that were read are TGCGCCAGCAGCTTGGCTACAACTAGCGGGAGCAACTACGAG.